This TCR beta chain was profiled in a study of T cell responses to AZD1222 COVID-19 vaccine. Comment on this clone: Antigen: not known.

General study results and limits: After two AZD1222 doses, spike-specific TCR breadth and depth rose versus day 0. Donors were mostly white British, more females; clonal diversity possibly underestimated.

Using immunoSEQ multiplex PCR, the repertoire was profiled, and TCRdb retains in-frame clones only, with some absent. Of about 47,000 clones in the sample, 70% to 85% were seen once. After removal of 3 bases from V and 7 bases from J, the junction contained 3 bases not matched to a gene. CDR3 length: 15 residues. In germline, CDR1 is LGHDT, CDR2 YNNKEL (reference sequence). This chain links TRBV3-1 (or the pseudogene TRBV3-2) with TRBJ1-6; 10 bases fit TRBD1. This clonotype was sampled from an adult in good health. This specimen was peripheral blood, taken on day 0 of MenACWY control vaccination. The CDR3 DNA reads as TGTGCCAGCAGCCACATGGACAGGGGGAATTCACCCCTCCACTTT. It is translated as CASSHMDRGNSPLHF.